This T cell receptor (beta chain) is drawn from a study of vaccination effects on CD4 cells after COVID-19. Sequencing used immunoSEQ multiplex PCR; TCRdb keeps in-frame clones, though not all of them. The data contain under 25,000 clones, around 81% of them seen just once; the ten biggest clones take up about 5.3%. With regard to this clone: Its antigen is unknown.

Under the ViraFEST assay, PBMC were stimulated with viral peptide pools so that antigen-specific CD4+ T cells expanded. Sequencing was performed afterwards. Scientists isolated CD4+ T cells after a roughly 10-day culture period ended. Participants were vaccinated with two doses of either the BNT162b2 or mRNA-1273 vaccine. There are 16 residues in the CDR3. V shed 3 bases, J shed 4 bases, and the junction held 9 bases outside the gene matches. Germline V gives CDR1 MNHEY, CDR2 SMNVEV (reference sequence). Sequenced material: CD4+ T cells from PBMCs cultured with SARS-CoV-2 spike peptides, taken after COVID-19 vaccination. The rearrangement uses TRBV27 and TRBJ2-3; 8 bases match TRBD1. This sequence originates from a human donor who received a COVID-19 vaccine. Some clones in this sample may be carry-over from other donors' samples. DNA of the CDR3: TGTGCCAGCAGTTTGCTTCGGACAGGGAGACCAGATACGCAGTATTTT. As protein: CASSLLRTGRPDTQYF.